The rows below give T cell receptor beta chains drawn from one sample of a study of T cell repertoires in cytomegalovirus infection. TCRdb independently ran MiXCR on the reads; one entry per CDR3 protein. The data show 250,000 to 350,000 distinct CDR3 sequences, about 26% seen once. Sequenced material: PBMCs. These receptors were obtained from a human donor in good health (CMV status not recorded). Some clones in this sample may be carry-over from other donors' samples. Each CDR3 is given with its conserved first and last residue. Each record gives: J gene, V gene, CDR3 protein.

>TRBJ2-5|TRBV6-1
CASSHLLAGDWETQYF
>TRBJ2-2|TRBV19
CASSILRTGANTGELFF
>TRBJ2-7|TRBV7-2
CASSLAGTGSYEQYF
>TRBJ1-6|TRBV7-6
CASSLATYNSPLHF
>TRBJ2-1|TRBV7-4
CASRSSLFSYNEQFF
>TRBJ2-3|TRBV28
CASSSLAGGGDTQYF
>TRBJ1-1|TRBV29-1
CSASGTGVTEAFF
>TRBJ2-7|TRBV7-4
CASSLWGRDELGEQYF
>TRBJ1-1|TRBV7-9
CASSLLAGGTEAFF
>TRBJ2-7|TRBV6-2/TRBV6-3
CASSQLGLAKYEQYF
>TRBJ1-4|TRBV28
CASRPGSTNEKLFF
>TRBJ2-2|TRBV7-2
CASSLRVAGELFF
>TRBJ2-3|TRBV28
CASVFSGTDTQYF
>TRBJ2-1|TRBV7-9
CASSYHGLAGHNEQFF
>TRBJ2-1|TRBV5-1
CASSTSSGAYNEQFF
>TRBJ2-3|TRBV7-2
CASSAGGDTQYF
>TRBJ2-1|TRBV7-2
CASSFHGSSYNEQFF
>TRBJ2-3|TRBV6-1
CASNRDRQYF
>TRBJ2-5|TRBV7-9
CASSLASWQGQGETQYF
>TRBJ2-3|TRBV29-1
CSVEASGTTYTDTQYF
>TRBJ2-5|TRBV7-3
CASSRTGTARMETQYF
>TRBJ2-7|TRBV7-2
CASSPGLAFTYEQYF
>TRBJ2-1|TRBV2
CASSSGTSGYNEQFF
>TRBJ2-6|TRBV6-2/TRBV6-3
CASSTSPGANVLTF